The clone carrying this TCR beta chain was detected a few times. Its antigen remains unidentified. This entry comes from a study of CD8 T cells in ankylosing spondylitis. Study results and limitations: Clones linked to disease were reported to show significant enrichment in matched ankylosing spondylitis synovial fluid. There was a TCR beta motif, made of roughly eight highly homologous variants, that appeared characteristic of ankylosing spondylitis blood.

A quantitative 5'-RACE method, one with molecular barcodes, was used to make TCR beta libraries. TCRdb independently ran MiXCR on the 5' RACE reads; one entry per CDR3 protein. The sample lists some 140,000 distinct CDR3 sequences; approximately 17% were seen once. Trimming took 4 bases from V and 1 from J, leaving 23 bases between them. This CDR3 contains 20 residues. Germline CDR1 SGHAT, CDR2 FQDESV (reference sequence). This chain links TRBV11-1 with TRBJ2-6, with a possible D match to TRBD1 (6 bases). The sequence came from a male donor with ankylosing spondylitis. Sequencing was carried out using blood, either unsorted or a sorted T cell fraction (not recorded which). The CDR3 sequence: CASSWGWNRESGSGANVLTF. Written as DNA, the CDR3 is TGTGCCAGCAGCTGGGGATGGAACAGGGAGTCGGGGTCTGGGGCCAACGTCCTGACTTTC.